A selection of T cell receptor beta chains follows, all from one sample in a study of control samples from healthy donors and cancer patients. Using immunoSEQ multiplex PCR, the repertoire was profiled, and TCRdb retains in-frame clones only, with some absent. The sample holds tens of thousands of clones, 94% seen once. Sequenced: blood. The receptors stem from a man aged 25 to 40 in good health. Both conserved end residues are part of each CDR3. A D gene is named only where the DNA matches it firmly. Clone size is not always given. Where it is, it says once, few, many or a class for expanded clones.

CASAAGTSGRAGEQFF TGTGCCAGCGCCGCCGGGACTAGCGGGAGGGCCGGTGAGCAGTTCTTC TRBJ2-1 NA TRBD2 TRBV27
CASSPGWGGANVLTF TGTGCCAGCTCACCAGGATGGGGCGGGGCCAACGTCCTGACTTTC TRBJ2-6 NA NA TRBV18
CASSLSSGELFF TGTGCCAGCAGTTTATCATCCGGGGAGCTGTTTTTT TRBJ2-2 NA NA TRBV27
CASSPGQGNYGYTF TGTGCCAGCAGCCCGGGACAGGGTAACTATGGCTACACCTTC TRBJ1-2 NA TRBD1 TRBV6-5
CASSVGVSSYEQYF TGTGCCAGCAGCGTAGGCGTGAGCTCCTACGAGCAGTACTTC TRBJ2-7 NA NA TRBV9
CSVAVGSGEKLFF TGCAGCGTTGCCGTGGGGAGCGGAGAAAAACTGTTTTTT TRBJ1-4 NA NA TRBV29-1
CATSSFPASIEAFF TGTGCCACCAGCAGTTTTCCGGCCAGCATTGAAGCTTTCTTT TRBJ1-1 NA NA TRBV15
CASYVGVNGYTF TGTGCCTCGTACGTAGGGGTAAATGGCTACACCTTC TRBJ1-2 NA NA TRBV30
CASSESRRWDTQYF TGTGCCAGCAGTGAATCGAGACGATGGGATACGCAGTATTTT TRBJ2-3 NA NA TRBV6-1
CASSLGRLGTDTQYF TGCGCCAGCAGCTTGGGCAGGTTGGGCACAGATACGCAGTATTTT TRBJ2-3 NA NA TRBV5-1
CASSEYGGPYEQYF TGTGCCAGCAGTGAATATGGGGGGCCCTACGAGCAGTACTTC TRBJ2-7 once NA TRBV25-1
CASSSTGNTEAFF TGTGCCAGCAGCTCGACAGGGAACACTGAAGCTTTCTTT TRBJ1-1 NA NA TRBV14
CASSPQGGSETQYF TGTGCCAGCAGCCCCCAAGGGGGCTCAGAGACCCAGTACTTC TRBJ2-5 NA TRBD1 TRBV9
CASSLGGSFSSPLHF TGTGCCAGCAGCTTAGGAGGGTCTTTTAGTTCACCCCTCCACTTT TRBJ1-6 NA NA TRBV5-6
CASSAGGADGELFF TGTGCCAGCAGCGCGGGGGGCGCCGACGGGGAGCTGTTTTTT TRBJ2-2 few NA TRBV9
CASIRTGRNEKLFF TGTGCCAGTATAAGGACAGGACGTAATGAAAAACTGTTTTTT TRBJ1-4 NA TRBD1 TRBV19
CASSLSEVPNSPLHF TGTGCCAGCAGTCTCTCGGAGGTCCCAAATTCACCCCTCCACTTT TRBJ1-6 NA NA TRBV27
CASSLSGTGEYEQYF TGTGCCAGCAGCTTATCCGGGACAGGGGAATACGAGCAGTACTTC TRBJ2-7 NA TRBD1 TRBV7-8
CASSRLAGGTDTQYF TGTGCCAGCAGTCGACTAGCGGGAGGCACAGATACGCAGTATTTT TRBJ2-3 NA TRBD2 TRBV2
CAISVDEPNTGELFF TGTGCCATCAGTGTAGACGAGCCCAACACCGGGGAGCTGTTTTTT TRBJ2-2 NA NA TRBV10-3
CASSYEGLWTEAFF TGTGCCAGCAGTTACGAGGGGTTGTGGACTGAAGCTTTCTTT TRBJ1-1 NA NA TRBV6-2/TRBV6-3
CASSVAGASYNEQFF TGTGCCAGCAGCGTAGCTGGGGCTTCCTACAATGAGCAGTTCTTC TRBJ2-1 NA NA TRBV9
CASSQVVGGLYNEQFF TGTGCCAGCAGCCAAGTTGTAGGGGGGCTGTACAATGAGCAGTTCTTC TRBJ2-1 NA NA TRBV4-2
CASSHLAGSAYNEQFF TGCGCCAGCAGCCATCTAGCGGGGTCCGCCTACAATGAGCAGTTCTTC TRBJ2-1 NA TRBD2 TRBV4-1
CATSRDAVSGLTGELFF TGTGCCACCAGCAGAGACGCCGTGTCAGGGCTCACCGGGGAGCTGTTTTTT TRBJ2-2 NA NA TRBV15
CASSPSGTLNTEAFF TGCGCCAGCAGCCCGTCAGGGACCTTGAACACTGAAGCTTTCTTT TRBJ1-1 NA NA TRBV4-3
CASSRGYTEAFF TGTGCCAGCAGTCGCGGGTACACTGAAGCTTTCTTT TRBJ1-1 NA NA TRBV6-5
CASSFPGLRRETQYF TGTGCCAGCAGCTTTCCTGGACTGAGGAGGGAGACCCAGTACTTC TRBJ2-5 NA NA TRBV7-9
CASSYSPFYEQYF TGTGCCAGCAGTTACTCGCCCTTCTACGAGCAGTACTTC TRBJ2-7 NA NA TRBV6-5
CASRQTFRGTEAFF TGCGCCAGCAGGCAGACTTTCAGGGGCACTGAAGCTTTCTTT TRBJ1-1 NA NA TRBV5-1
CATSALAGGPGDTQYF TGTGCCACCAGTGCCCTAGCGGGAGGGCCAGGAGATACGCAGTATTTT TRBJ2-3 NA TRBD2 TRBV24-1
CASSLGSGEYGYTF TGCGCCAGCAGCTTGGGTTCAGGGGAATATGGCTACACCTTC TRBJ1-2 once NA TRBV5-1
CASSTDRVRNQPQHF TGTGCCAGTAGTACGGACAGGGTAAGGAATCAGCCCCAGCATTTT TRBJ1-5 NA TRBD1 TRBV19
CASSQWGRGSDGYTF TGTGCCAGCAGCCAATGGGGCAGGGGGTCCGATGGCTACACCTTC TRBJ1-2 once TRBD1 TRBV4-2
CSASPGTSGVRGEQFF TGCAGTGCTAGTCCGGGAACTAGCGGGGTGAGGGGTGAGCAGTTCTTC TRBJ2-1 NA TRBD2 TRBV20-1
CSVQLRTVTSGNTIYF TGCAGCGTCCAATTGCGGACAGTTACTTCTGGAAACACCATATATTTT TRBJ1-3 once NA TRBV29-1
CASSLASGEETQYF TGTGCCAGCAGCTTAGCGAGCGGGGAAGAGACCCAGTACTTC TRBJ2-5 NA TRBD2 TRBV7-2
CATSRDRVRETQYF TGTGCCACCAGCAGAGACAGGGTACGGGAGACCCAGTACTTC TRBJ2-5 once NA TRBV15
CASSGSTSGGTDTQYF TGTGCCAGCAGCGGATCGACTAGCGGAGGCACAGATACGCAGTATTTT TRBJ2-3 NA TRBD2 TRBV7-3
CASSLGLAGGESDTQYF TGTGCCAGCAGCTTAGGACTAGCGGGGGGGGAATCAGATACGCAGTATTTT TRBJ2-3 NA TRBD2 TRBV11-2
CAWSGGRAEAFF TGTGCCTGGAGTGGAGGGAGGGCTGAAGCTTTCTTT TRBJ1-1 NA NA TRBV30
CASSHGDQPQHF TGTGCCAGCTCACACGGGGATCAGCCCCAGCATTTT TRBJ1-5 NA NA TRBV18
CASSPYDTGELFF TGTGCCAGCAGCCCTTACGACACCGGGGAGCTGTTTTTT TRBJ2-2 NA NA TRBV7-2
CASSFDGGAYEQYF TGTGCCAGCAGCTTCGACGGAGGAGCCTACGAGCAGTACTTC TRBJ2-7 NA NA TRBV11-2
CASSLGSVEGGYTF TGTGCCAGCAGCTTAGGGTCGGTGGAAGGCGGCTACACCTTC TRBJ1-2 once NA TRBV7-9
CASSVAGLAGGSSYNEQFF TGTGCCAGCAGCGTAGCGGGTTTAGCGGGAGGGAGCTCCTACAATGAGCAGTTCTTC TRBJ2-1 NA TRBD2 TRBV9
CASSLIDQAFF TGTGCCAGCAGCTTAATCGACCAGGCTTTCTTT TRBJ1-1 NA NA TRBV7-9
CSVPGQGLMGGELFF TGCAGCGTTCCCGGACAGGGGTTGATGGGCGGGGAGCTGTTTTTT TRBJ2-2 NA TRBD1 TRBV29-1